This T cell receptor beta chain was identified in a study of identical twins. Whole-study results and caveats: For cord blood, abundant beta clonotypes had fewer insertions, unlike memory repertoires, which showed none. Shared out-of-frame alpha sequences (those common to twins) showed excess low generation probability.

There are many counts of this clonotype. Antigen specificity is unknown. In TCRdb, the 5' RACE reads were re-called with MiXCR into one record per CDR3 protein. The table includes approximately 250,000 distinct CDR3 sequences, roughly 7.1% detected once. Another study also made use of these data, one on T cells expressing NK-cell markers. Per that paper: Seven HCMV-seropositive donors and one seronegative donor made up the eight sequenced donors. Dominant NKG2C+ clonotype frequencies of 1.0-7.0% of CD8+ T cells were measured in more than five donors.

This receptor was identified in a woman younger than 30 in good health. The sample taken for sequencing was CD8+ T cells sorted from blood.

As DNA, the CDR3 is TGTGCCAGCAGCCCTATTGACGGGCCCTACGAGCAGTACTTC. Encoded protein: CASSPIDGPYEQYF. This chain links TRBV7-9 with TRBJ2-7; D uncertain. CDR1 is SEHNR and CDR2 is FQNEAQ in the germline V gene (reference sequence). V lost 5 bases to trimming and J lost 2 bases, with 13 bases between them. This CDR3 comprises 14 residues.